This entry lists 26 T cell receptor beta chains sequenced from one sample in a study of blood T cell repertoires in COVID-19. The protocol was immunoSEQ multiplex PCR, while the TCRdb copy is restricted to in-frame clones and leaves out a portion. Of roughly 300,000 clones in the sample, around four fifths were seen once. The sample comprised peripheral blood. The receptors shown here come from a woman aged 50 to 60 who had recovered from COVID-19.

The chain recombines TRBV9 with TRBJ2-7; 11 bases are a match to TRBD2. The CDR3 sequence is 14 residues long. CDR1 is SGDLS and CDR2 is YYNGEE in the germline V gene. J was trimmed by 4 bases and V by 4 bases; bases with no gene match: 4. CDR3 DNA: TGTGCCAGCAGCCAAACTAGCGGGAGTTACGAGCAGTACTTC. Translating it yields CASSQTSGSYEQYF.

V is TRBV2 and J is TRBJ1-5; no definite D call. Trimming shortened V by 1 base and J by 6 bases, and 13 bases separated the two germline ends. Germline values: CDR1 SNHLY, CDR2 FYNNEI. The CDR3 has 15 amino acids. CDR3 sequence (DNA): TGTGCCAGCAGTGAAGGATTAACAGAGGGTCAGCCCCAGCATTTT. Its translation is CASSEGLTEGQPQHF.

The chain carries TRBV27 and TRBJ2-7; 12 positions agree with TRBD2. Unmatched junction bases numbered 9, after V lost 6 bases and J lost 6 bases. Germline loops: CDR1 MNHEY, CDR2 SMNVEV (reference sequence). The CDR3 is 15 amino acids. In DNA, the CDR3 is TGTGCCAGCAGCCCGACTAGCGGGGGCCAAGGCGAGCAGTACTTC. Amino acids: CASSPTSGGQGEQYF.

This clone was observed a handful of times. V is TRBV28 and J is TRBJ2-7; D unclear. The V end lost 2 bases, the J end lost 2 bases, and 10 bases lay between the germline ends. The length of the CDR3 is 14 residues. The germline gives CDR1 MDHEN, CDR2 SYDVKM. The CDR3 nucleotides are TGTGCCAGCAGTTTAGGCGGAGAAGCCTACGAGCAGTACTTC. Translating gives CASSLGGEAYEQYF.

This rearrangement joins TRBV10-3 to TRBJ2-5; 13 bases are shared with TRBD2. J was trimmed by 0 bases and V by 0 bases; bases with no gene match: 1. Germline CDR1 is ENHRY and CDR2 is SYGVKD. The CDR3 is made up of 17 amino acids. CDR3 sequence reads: CAISESGLAGYQETQYF. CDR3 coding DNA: TGTGCCATCAGTGAGTCGGGACTAGCGGGGTACCAAGAGACCCAGTACTTC.

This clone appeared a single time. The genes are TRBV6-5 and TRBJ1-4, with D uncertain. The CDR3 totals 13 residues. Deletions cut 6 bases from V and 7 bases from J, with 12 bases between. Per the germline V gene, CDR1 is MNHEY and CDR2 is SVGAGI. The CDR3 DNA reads TGTGCCAGCAGCTTAAGTGGGCGTGAAAAACTGTTTTTT. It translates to CASSLSGREKLFF.

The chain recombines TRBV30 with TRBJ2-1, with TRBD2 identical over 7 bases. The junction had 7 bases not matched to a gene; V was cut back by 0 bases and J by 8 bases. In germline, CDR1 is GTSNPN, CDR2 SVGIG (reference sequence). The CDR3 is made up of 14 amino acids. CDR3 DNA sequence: TGTGCCTGGAGTGTACTGGGGGAGGGCGATGAGCAGTTCTTC. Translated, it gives CAWSVLGEGDEQFF. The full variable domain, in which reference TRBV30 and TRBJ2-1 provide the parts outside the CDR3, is SQTIHQWPATLVQPVGSPLSLECTVEGTSNPNLYWYRQAAGRGLQLLFYSVGIGQISSEVPQNLSASRPQDRQFILSSKKLLLSDSGFYLCAWSVLGEGDEQFFGPGTRLTVL.

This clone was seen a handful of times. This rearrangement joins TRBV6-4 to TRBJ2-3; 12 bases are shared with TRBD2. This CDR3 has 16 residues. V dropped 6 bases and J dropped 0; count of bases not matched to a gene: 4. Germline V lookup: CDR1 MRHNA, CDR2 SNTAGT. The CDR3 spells CASSRLAGESTDTQYF. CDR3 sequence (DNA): TGTGCCAGCAGCAGACTAGCGGGGGAGAGCACAGATACGCAGTATTTT.

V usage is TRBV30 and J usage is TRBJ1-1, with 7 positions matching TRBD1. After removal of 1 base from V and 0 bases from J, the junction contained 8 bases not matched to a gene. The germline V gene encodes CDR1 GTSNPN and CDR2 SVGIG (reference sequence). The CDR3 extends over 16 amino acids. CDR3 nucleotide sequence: TGTGCCTGGAGTGGGTTAGGGGGCGCGATGAACACTGAAGCTTTCTTT. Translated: CAWSGLGGAMNTEAFF.

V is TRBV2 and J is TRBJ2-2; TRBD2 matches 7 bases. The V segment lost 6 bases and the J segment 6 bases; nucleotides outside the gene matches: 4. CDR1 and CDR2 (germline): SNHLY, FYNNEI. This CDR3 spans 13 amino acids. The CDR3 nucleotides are TGTGCCAGCAGCGCCCGGGAGGCCGGGGAGCTGTTTTTT. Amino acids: CASSAREAGELFF.

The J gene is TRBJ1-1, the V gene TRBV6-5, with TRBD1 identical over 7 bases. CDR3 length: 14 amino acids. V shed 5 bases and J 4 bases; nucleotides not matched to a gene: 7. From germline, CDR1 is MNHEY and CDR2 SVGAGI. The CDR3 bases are TGTGCCAGCAGTACCCGACAGGGAACCACTGAAGCTTTCTTT. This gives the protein CASSTRQGTTEAFF.

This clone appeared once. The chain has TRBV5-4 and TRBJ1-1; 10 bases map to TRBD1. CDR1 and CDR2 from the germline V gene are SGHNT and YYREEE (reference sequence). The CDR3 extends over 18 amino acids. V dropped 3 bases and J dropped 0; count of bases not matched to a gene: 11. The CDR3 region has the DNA TGTGCCAGCAGCTGGAGGGGACAGGGGATCCCCCTGAACACTGAAGCTTTCTTT. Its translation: CASSWRGQGIPLNTEAFF.

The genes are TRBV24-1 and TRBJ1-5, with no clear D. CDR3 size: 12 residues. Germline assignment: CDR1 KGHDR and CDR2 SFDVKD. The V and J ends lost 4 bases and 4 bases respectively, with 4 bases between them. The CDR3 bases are TGTGCCACCAGTGAGTCTAATCAGCCCCAGCATTTT. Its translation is CATSESNQPQHF.

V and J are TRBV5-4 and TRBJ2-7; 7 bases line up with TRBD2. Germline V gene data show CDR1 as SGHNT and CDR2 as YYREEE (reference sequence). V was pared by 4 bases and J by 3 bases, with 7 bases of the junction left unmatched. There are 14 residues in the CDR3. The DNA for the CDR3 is TGTGCCAGCAGCCTCCGCAGCGGGGACTACGAGCAGTACTTC. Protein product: CASSLRSGDYEQYF.

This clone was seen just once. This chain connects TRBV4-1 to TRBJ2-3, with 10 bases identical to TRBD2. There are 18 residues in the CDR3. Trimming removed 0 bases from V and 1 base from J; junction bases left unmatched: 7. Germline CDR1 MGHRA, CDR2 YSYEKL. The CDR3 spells CASSQDGSGRGGTDTQYF. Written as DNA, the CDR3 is TGCGCCAGCAGCCAAGACGGAAGCGGGAGGGGAGGCACAGATACGCAGTATTTT.

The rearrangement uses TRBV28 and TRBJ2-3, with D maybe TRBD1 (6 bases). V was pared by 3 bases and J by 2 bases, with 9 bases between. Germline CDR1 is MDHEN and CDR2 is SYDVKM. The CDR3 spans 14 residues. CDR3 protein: CASSFGQYTDTQYF. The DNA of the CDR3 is TGTGCCAGCAGTTTCGGACAGTACACAGATACGCAGTATTTT.

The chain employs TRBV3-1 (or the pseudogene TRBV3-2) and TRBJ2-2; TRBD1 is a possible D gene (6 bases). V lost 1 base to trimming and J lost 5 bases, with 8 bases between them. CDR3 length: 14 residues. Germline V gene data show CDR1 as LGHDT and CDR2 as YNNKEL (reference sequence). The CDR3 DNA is TGTGCCAGCAGCCAAGGGGGACAAACCGGGGAGCTGTTTTTT. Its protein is CASSQGGQTGELFF.

The CDR3 DNA reads as TGTGCCAGCAGCTTAGGCGGGGGCCCCCTTAGCACAGATACGCAGTATTTT. Residues: CASSLGGGPLSTDTQYF. V usage is TRBV7-2 and J usage is TRBJ2-3, with D maybe TRBD2 (7 bases). V shed 1 base and J shed 0 bases, with 14 bases lying between them. The CDR3 length is 17 residues. Germline CDR1 reads SGHTA; CDR2 reads FQGNSA. Full variable domain (outside the CDR3, taken from reference TRBV7-2 and TRBJ2-3): GAGVSQSPSNKVTEKGKDVELRCDPISGHTALYWYRQSLGQGLEFLIYFQGNSAPDKSGLPSDRFSAERTGGSVSTLTIQRTQQEDSAVYLCASSLGGGPLSTDTQYFGPGTRLTVL.

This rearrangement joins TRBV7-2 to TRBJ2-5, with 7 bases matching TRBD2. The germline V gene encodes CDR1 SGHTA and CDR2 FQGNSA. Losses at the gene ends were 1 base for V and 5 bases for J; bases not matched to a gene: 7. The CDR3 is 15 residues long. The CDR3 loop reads CASSLGGLSGETQYF. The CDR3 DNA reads TGTGCCAGCAGCTTAGGGGGACTAAGCGGGGAGACCCAGTACTTC.

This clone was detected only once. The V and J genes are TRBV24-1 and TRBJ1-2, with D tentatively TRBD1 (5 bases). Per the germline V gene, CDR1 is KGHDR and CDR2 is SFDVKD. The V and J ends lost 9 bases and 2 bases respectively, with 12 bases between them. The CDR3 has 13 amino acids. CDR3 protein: CATFDTGNYGYTF. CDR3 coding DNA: TGTGCCACCTTCGACACAGGAAACTATGGCTACACCTTC.

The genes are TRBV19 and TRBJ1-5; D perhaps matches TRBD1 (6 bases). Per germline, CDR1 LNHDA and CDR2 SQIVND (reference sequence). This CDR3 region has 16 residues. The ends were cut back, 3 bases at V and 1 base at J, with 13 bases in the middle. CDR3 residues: CASSMGTRGSNQPQHF. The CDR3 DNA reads TGTGCCAGTAGTATGGGGACACGAGGGAGCAATCAGCCCCAGCATTTT.

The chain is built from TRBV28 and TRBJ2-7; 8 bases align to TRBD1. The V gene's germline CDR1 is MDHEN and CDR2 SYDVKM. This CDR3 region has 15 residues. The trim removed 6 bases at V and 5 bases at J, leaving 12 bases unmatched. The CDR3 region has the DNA TGTGCCAGCAGAACAGGTGACAGGGGAGGAGACGAGCAGTACTTC. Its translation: CASRTGDRGGDEQYF.

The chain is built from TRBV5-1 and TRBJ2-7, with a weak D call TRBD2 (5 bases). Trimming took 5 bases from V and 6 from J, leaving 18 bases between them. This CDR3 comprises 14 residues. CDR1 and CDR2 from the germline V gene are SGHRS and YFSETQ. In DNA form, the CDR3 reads TGCGCCAGCAGGGCCGGGTCCCCCGAGGGCGAGCAGTACTTC. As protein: CASRAGSPEGEQYF.

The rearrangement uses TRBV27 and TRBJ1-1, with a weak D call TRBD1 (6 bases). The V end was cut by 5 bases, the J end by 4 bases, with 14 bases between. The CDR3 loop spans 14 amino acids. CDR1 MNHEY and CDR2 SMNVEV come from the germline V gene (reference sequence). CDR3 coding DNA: TGTGCCAGCAGTAGACAGGACGGAGGCACTGAAGCTTTCTTT. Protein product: CASSRQDGGTEAFF.

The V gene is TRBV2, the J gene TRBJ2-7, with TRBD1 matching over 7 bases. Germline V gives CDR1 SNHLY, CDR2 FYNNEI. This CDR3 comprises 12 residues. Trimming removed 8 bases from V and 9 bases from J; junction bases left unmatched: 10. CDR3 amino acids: CASGGDRAMQYF. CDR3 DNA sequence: TGTGCCAGCGGGGGAGACAGGGCAATGCAGTACTTC.

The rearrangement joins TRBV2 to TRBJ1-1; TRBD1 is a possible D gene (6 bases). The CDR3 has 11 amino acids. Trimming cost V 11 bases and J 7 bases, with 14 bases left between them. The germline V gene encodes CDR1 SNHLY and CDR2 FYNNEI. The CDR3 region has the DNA TGTGCCCGAACCAACAGGGATGAAGCTTTCTTT. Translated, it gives CARTNRDEAFF.